This entry describes one TCR beta chain. This entry belongs to a study of T cell changes during pregnancy in multiple sclerosis. Profiling relied on immunoSEQ multiplex PCR, and the TCRdb table lists in-frame clones only, not all of them. The table lists tens of thousands of clones, under 90% of them singletons. The CDR3 covers 15 residues. Trimming at V came to 5 bases and at J to 6 bases, leaving 7 bases not matched to a gene. Germline V gene sequence: CDR1 SGDLS, CDR2 YYNGEE. Sample: peripheral blood, taken after pregnancy. The chain carries TRBV9 and TRBJ2-2, with 10 bases fitting TRBD1. The TCR originated in a female donor in good health, enrolled as a control in a pregnancy study. CDR3 amino acids: CASSGDRGSSGELFF. CDR3 in DNA: TGTGCCAGCAGTGGGGACAGGGGTAGTTCCGGGGAGCTGTTTTTT.